Described below is a single TCR beta chain sequence and its context. Its antigen is not identified. It was with a sample-barcoded 5' primer and a J-beta primer mix that a second PCR of about 7 to 12 cycles was run. In TCRdb, the 5' RACE reads were re-called with MiXCR into one record per CDR3 protein. The top ten hold approximately 13% of the sample, which has about 670,000 distinct CDR3 sequences, more than 45% seen once. This sample stems from a study of blood T cells in healthy people across ages. Turning to the study itself: For every two T cells, template switching captured about one barcoded beta molecule.

J lost 1 base, V lost 4 bases, and 9 bases had no gene match. The CDR3 runs 16 residues. Germline V lookup: CDR1 LGHDT, CDR2 YNNKEL (reference sequence). Study results and caveats: The percentage of naive T cells correlated strongly with TCR beta diversity. Across the age range, TCR beta diversity per million T cells fell in a roughly linear way.

This receptor was identified in a woman older than 75 in good health. The sample comprised blood. The rearrangement links TRBV3-1 to TRBJ2-5, with 7 bases identical to TRBD2. CDR3 sequence reads: CASSPRAGTTQETQYF. DNA for the CDR3: TGTGCCAGCAGCCCCCGGGCAGGGACTACCCAAGAGACCCAGTACTTC.